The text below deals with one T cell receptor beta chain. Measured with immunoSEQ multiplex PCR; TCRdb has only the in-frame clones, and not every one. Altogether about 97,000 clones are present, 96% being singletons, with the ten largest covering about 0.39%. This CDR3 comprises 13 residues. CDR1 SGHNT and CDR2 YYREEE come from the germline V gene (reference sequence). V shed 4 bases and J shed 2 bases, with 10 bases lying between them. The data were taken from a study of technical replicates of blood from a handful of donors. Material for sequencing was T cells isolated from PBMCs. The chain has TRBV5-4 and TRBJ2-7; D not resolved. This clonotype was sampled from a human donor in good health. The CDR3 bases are TGTGCCAGCAGCCTAGTACCTACCTACGAGCAGTACTTC. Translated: CASSLVPTYEQYF.